This TCR beta chain came from a study of blood T cell repertoires in COVID-19. Looking at the study overall: In each case, the material was cDNA or gDNA derived from T cells, B-cell-depleted T cells, or PBMCs.

The data were produced by immunoSEQ multiplex PCR, yet TCRdb's version contains in-frame clones alone and is incomplete. The data show fewer than 180,000 clones, with approximately 86% seen just once and around 3.5% held by the top ten. The CDR3 length is 13 residues. V was cut by 2 bases and J by 7 bases, with 11 bases left in between. Germline assignment: CDR1 MNHEY and CDR2 SVGEGT. The material sequenced was peripheral blood. This chain connects TRBV6-2 or TRBV6-3 to TRBJ1-2; D is undetermined. The receptor was isolated from a man in his 70s with acute or convalescent COVID-19. As DNA, the CDR3 is TGTGCCAGCAGTTACGCGGCTGCTGGTGGCTACACCTTC. Translating it yields CASSYAAAGGYTF.